The following is a T cell receptor beta chain sequence with its context. Its target is unknown. This specimen comes from a study of response to subunit inactivated influenza vaccine. The study's findings and limits: Authors suggested few new T cells are recruited by each seasonal influenza vaccination.

The V and J ends lost 4 bases and 4 bases, in that order; junction bases with no gene match: 11. This CDR3 is built from 17 residues. Per the germline V gene, CDR1 is KGHDR and CDR2 is SFDVKD. TCRdb analysed the RT-PCR reads with MiXCR anew, one entry per CDR3 protein. The sample holds 550,000 to 800,000 distinct CDR3 sequences, approximately 15% seen once. The J gene is TRBJ2-5, the V gene TRBV24-1; TRBD1 aligns across 10 bases. The receptor comes from a man aged 50 to 60 who received an inactivated influenza vaccine. The material sequenced was PBMCs from blood, taken approximately 15 days before vaccination. The CDR3 nucleotides read TGTGCCACCAGTGACCCGCCAGGACAGGGGGACGGAGAGACCCAGTACTTC. Protein product: CATSDPPGQGDGETQYF.